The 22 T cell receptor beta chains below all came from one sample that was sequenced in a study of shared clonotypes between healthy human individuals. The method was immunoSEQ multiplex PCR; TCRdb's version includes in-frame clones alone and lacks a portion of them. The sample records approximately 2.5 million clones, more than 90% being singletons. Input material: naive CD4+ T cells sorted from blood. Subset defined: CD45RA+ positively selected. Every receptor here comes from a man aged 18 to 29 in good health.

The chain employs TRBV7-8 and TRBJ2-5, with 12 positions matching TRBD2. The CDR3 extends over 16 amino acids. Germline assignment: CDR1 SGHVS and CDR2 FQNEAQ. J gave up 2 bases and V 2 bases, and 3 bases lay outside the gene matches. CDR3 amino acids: CASSLIGLAGQETQYF. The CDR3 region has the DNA TGTGCCAGCAGCTTAATTGGACTAGCGGGACAAGAGACCCAGTACTTC.

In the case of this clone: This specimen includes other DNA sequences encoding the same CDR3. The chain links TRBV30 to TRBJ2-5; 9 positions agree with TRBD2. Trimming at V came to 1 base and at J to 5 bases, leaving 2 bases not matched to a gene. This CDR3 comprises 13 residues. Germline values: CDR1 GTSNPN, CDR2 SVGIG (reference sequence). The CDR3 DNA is TGTGCCTGGAGTGGACTAGCGGTCGAGACCCAGTACTTC. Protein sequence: CAWSGLAVETQYF.

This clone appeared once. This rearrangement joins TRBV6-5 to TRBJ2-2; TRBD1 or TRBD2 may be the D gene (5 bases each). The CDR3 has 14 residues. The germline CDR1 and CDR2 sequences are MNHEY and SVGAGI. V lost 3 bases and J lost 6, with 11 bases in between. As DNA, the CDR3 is TGTGCCAGCAGTTATAATCGGGGCGCCGGGGAGCTGTTTTTT. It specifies CASSYNRGAGELFF.

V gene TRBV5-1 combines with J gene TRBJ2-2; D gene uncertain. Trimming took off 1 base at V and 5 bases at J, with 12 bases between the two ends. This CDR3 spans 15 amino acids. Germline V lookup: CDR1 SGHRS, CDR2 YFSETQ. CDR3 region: CASSLNWGSTGELFF. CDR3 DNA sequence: TGCGCCAGCAGCTTGAATTGGGGAAGTACCGGGGAGCTGTTTTTT.

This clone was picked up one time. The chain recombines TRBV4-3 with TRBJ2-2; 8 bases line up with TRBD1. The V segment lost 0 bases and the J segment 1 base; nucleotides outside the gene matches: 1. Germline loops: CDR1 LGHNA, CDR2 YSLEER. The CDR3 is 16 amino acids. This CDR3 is CASSQDRGQNTGELFF. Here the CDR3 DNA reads TGCGCCAGCAGCCAAGACAGGGGGCAGAACACCGGGGAGCTGTTTTTT.

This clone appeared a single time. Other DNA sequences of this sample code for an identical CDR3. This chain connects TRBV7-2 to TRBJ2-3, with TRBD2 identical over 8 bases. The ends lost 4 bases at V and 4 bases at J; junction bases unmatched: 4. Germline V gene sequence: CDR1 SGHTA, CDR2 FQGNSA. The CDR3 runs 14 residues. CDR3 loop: CASSSGTRPDTQYF. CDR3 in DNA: TGTGCCAGCAGCTCAGGGACTAGACCAGATACGCAGTATTTT.

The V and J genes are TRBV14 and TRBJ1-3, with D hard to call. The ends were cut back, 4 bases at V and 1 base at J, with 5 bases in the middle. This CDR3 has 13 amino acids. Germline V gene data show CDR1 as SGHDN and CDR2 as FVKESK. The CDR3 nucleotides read TGTGCCAGCAGCCTACGGTCTGGAAACACCATATATTTT. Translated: CASSLRSGNTIYF.

The CDR3: CASSWGVRDNDQPQHF. In DNA, the CDR3 is TGTGCCAGCAGCTGGGGGGTTCGGGACAACGATCAGCCCCAGCATTTT. The V and J genes are TRBV7-3 and TRBJ1-5, with D tentatively TRBD1 (6 bases). CDR1 SGHTA and CDR2 FQGTGA come from the germline V gene. This CDR3 is built from 16 residues. The ends were cut back, 4 bases at V and 5 bases at J, with 18 bases in the middle. Looking up the rest from reference TRBV7-3 and TRBJ1-5 gives the full variable domain: GAGVSQTPSNKVTEKGKYVELRCDPISGHTALYWYRQSLGQGPEFLIYFQGTGAADDSGLPNDRFFAVRPEGSVSTLKIQRTERGDSAVYLCASSWGVRDNDQPQHFGDGTRLSIL.

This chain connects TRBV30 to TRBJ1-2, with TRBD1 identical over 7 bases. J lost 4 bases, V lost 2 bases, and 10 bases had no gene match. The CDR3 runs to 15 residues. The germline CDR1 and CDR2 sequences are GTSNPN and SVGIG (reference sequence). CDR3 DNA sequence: TGTGCCTGGAGTAGGCGGACAGGTGTCTTCTATGGCTACACCTTC. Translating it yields CAWSRRTGVFYGYTF.

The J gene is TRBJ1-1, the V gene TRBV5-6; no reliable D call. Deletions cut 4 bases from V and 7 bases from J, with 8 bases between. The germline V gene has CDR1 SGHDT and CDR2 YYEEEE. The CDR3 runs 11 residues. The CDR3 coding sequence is TGTGCCAGCAGCAGACTTTTTGAAGCTTTCTTT. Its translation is CASSRLFEAFF.

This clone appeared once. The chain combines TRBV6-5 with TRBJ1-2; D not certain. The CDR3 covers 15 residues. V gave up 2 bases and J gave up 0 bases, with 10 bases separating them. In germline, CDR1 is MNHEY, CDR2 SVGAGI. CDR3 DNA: TGTGCCAGCAGTTACCGTTCAGAATCTAACTATGGCTACACCTTC. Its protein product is CASSYRSESNYGYTF.

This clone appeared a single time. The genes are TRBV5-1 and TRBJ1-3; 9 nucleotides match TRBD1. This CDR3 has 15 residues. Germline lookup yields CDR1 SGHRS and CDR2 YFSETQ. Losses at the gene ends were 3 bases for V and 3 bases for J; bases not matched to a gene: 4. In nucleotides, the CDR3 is TGCGCCAGCAGCTCGGGGACAGGGTTTGGAAACACCATATATTTT. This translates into CASSSGTGFGNTIYF.

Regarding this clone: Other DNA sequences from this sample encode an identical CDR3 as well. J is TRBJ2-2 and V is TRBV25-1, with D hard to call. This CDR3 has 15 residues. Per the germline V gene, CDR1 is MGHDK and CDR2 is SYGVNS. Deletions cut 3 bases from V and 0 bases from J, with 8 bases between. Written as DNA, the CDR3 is TGTGCCAGCAGTGAGACGAGGACGAACACCGGGGAGCTGTTTTTT. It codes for CASSETRTNTGELFF. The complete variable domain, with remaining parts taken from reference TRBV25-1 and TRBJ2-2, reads EADIYQTPRYLVIGTGKKITLECSQTMGHDKMYWYQQDPGMELHLIHYSYGVNSTEKGDLSSESTVSRIRTEHFPLTLESARPSHTSQYLCASSETRTNTGELFFGEGSRLTVL.

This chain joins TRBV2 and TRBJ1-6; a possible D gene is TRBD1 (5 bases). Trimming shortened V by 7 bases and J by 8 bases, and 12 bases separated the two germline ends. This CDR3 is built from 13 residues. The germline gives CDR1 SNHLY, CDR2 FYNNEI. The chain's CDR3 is CASMGDGDSPLHF. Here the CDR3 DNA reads TGTGCCAGCATGGGGGACGGAGATTCACCCCTCCACTTT.

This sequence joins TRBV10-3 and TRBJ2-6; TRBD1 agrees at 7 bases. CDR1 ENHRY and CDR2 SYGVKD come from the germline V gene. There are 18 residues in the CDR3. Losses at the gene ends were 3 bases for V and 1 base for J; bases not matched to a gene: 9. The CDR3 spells CAISEQRGRNSGANVLTF. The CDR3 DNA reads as TGTGCCATCAGTGAACAAAGGGGGCGCAATTCTGGGGCCAACGTCCTGACTTTC.

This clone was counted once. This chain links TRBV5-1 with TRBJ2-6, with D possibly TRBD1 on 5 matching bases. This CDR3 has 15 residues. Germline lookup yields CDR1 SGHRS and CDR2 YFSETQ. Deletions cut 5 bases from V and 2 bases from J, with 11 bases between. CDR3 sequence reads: CASSLGVAGANVLTF. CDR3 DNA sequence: TGCGCCAGCAGTCTAGGGGTAGCTGGGGCCAACGTCCTGACTTTC.

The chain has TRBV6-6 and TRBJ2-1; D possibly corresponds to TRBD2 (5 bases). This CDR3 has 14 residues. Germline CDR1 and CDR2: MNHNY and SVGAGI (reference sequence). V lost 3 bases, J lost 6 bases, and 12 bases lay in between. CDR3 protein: CASSYADGLNEQFF. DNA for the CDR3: TGTGCCAGCAGTTATGCGGACGGACTCAATGAGCAGTTCTTC.

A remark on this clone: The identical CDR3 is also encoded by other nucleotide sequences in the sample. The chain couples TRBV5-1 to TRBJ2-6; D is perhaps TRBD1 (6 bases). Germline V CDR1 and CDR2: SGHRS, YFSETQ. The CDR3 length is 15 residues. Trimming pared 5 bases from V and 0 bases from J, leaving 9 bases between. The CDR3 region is CASRTGSSGANVLTF. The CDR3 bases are TGCGCCAGCAGGACAGGATCCTCTGGGGCCAACGTCCTGACTTTC.

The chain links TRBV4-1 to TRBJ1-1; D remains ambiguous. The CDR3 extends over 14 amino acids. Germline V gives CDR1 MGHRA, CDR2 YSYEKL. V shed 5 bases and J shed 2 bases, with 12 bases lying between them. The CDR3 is CASSTGGKNTEAFF. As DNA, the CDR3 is TGCGCCAGCAGCACGGGAGGTAAAAACACTGAAGCTTTCTTT.

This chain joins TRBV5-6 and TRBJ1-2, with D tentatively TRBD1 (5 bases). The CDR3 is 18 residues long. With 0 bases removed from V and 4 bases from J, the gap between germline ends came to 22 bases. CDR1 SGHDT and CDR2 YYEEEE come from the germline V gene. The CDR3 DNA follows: TGTGCCAGCAGCTTGGTACGGCAGGGCCCCCGACGTTTCTATGGCTACACCTTC. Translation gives CASSLVRQGPRRFYGYTF.

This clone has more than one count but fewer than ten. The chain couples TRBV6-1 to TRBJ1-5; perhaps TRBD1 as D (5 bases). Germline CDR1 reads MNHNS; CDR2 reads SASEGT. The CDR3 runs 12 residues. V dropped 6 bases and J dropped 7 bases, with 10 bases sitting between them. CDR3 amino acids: CASSLGGQPQHF. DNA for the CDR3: TGTGCCAGCAGCCTCGGGGGACAGCCCCAGCATTTT.

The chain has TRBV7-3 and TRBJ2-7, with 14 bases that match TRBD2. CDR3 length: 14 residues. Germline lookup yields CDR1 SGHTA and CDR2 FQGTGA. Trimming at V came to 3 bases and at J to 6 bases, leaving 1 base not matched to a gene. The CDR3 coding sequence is TGTGCCAGCAGCTTGGGACTAGCGGGGGCCGAGCAGTACTTC. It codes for CASSLGLAGAEQYF. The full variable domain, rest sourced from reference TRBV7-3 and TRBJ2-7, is GAGVSQTPSNKVTEKGKYVELRCDPISGHTALYWYRQSLGQGPEFLIYFQGTGAADDSGLPNDRFFAVRPEGSVSTLKIQRTERGDSAVYLCASSLGLAGAEQYFGPGTRLTVT.